These 2 T cell receptor beta chains originate from one sample sequenced in a study of blood T cell repertoires in COVID-19. Sequencing used immunoSEQ multiplex PCR; TCRdb keeps in-frame clones, though not all of them. There are about 200,000 clones in the sample; approximately 80% occur only once, and 7% to 8.5% lies in the top ten. The sequenced material came from PBMCs or T cells enriched from blood (not recorded which). All receptors come from a woman aged 40 to 50 with acute COVID-19.

This rearrangement joins TRBV6-5 to TRBJ1-3; D ambiguous. The V end was cut by 8 bases, the J end by 6 bases, with 8 bases between. CDR3 size: 11 residues. Germline CDR1 MNHEY, CDR2 SVGAGI. CDR3 amino acids: CASCSVNTIYF. In nucleotides, the CDR3 is TGTGCCAGCTGTTCCGTAAACACCATATATTTT.

This sequence joins TRBV14 and TRBJ2-3, with D perhaps matching TRBD2 (6 bases). The length of the CDR3 is 13 residues. CDR1 SGHDN and CDR2 FVKESK come from the germline V gene. Trimming took 3 bases from V and 3 from J, leaving 7 bases between them. The CDR3 reads CASSHGGTDTQYF. The DNA for the CDR3 is TGTGCCAGCAGCCATGGAGGGACAGATACGCAGTATTTT. Full variable domain (rest looked up from reference TRBV14 and TRBJ2-3): EAGVTQFPSHSVIEKGQTVTLRCDPISGHDNLYWYRRVMGKEIKFLLHFVKESKQDESGMPNNRFLAERTGGTYSTLKVQPAELEDSGVYFCASSHGGTDTQYFGPGTRLTVL.